The 16 T cell receptor beta chains below were found in one sample sequenced in a study of regulatory T cells in long-lasting Graves disease. Both iRepertoire HTBI primers and Arm-PCR of CDR3 regions were used to build the TCR beta libraries. TCRdb used MiXCR to reprocess the multiplex PCR reads, holding one entry per CDR3 protein. The data contain a few hundred thousand distinct CDR3 sequences, around 20% of them seen just once; the ten biggest clones take up about 61%. The time point here: persistent/refractory GD, antithyroid drugs over 5 years with positive TRAb. RNA extracted from PBMCs served as the sequencing template. This specimen was peripheral blood mononuclear cells (PBMCs), taken when the disease was refractory, from a patient treated with antithyroid drugs. The receptors originated from a female donor with Graves disease.

About this clonotype: A much bigger clone sits one base away, suggesting this may be a read error. This chain uses TRBV6-5 with TRBJ2-7, with TRBD2 matching over 7 bases. Germline V gene sequence: CDR1 MNHEY, CDR2 SVGAGI. The CDR3 totals 14 residues. The CDR3 region is CASGYAAGAYEQYF. CDR3 coding DNA: TGTGCCAGCGGTTACGCGGCGGGGGCCTACGAGCAGTACTTC.

This clonotype was observed at least ten times. V and J are TRBV28 and TRBJ2-1; 8 nucleotides agree with TRBD2. Trimming cost V 3 bases and J 3 bases; bases outside gene matches: 7. The CDR3 length is 16 residues. CDR1 and CDR2 from the germline V gene are MDHEN and SYDVKM. The CDR3 sequence: CASSFLTGGNYNEQFF. In DNA form, the CDR3 reads TGTGCCAGCAGTTTCCTAACGGGAGGGAACTACAATGAGCAGTTCTTC.

The gene calls are TRBV6-1 and TRBJ2-1; perhaps TRBD1 as D (6 bases). The germline CDR1 and CDR2 sequences are MNHNS and SASEGT. This CDR3 contains 15 residues. Trimming took off 0 bases at V and 4 bases at J, with 10 bases between the two ends. CDR3 nucleotides: TGTGCCAGCAGTGAAGCTGGGGGCAGATACAATGAGCAGTTCTTC. This translates into CASSEAGGRYNEQFF.

V usage is TRBV27 and J usage is TRBJ1-2; the D is unclear. The CDR3 extends over 14 amino acids. Germline CDR1 is MNHEY and CDR2 is SMNVEV (reference sequence). V lost 2 bases and J lost 6, with 13 bases in between. The CDR3 DNA sequence: TGTGCCAGCAGTTTAAAAGGGAGTGGGGATGGCTACACCTTC. Its translation is CASSLKGSGDGYTF.

This clonotype was counted ten times or more. The V gene is TRBV6-1, the J gene TRBJ2-7; D not certain. Between the trimmed V and J ends, which lost 0 bases and 0 bases, there was a span of 15 bases. The germline gives CDR1 MNHNS, CDR2 SASEGT. The CDR3 is 17 amino acids. The CDR3 region has the DNA TGTGCCAGCAGTGAAGCGCTATACCCTTTAGGCTCCTACGAGCAGTACTTC. This gives the protein CASSEALYPLGSYEQYF.

The J gene is TRBJ2-7, the V gene TRBV29-1; TRBD1 might be the D (6 bases). From germline, CDR1 is SQVTM and CDR2 ANQGSEA. Trimming left V 5 bases short and J 6 bases short, with 14 bases between. CDR3 length: 12 amino acids. The CDR3 region has the DNA TGCAGCGTTTGGACAGCCCCGGGCGAGCAGTACTTC. Translating it yields CSVWTAPGEQYF.

Comment on this clonotype: An end of the junction does not agree with germline; a read error may underlie this. The V call is TRBV6-5, the J call TRBJ2-1; TRBD2 agrees at 11 bases. Per germline, CDR1 MNHEY and CDR2 SVGAGI. CDR3 length: 15 amino acids. CDR3 nucleotides: TGTGCCAGCAGTTACTCCCCTACTAGCGGGGGCACGGCGTCCTTC. Amino acids: CASSYSPTSGGTASF.

This clonotype has just a few counts. The chain has TRBV19 and TRBJ2-7; D may match TRBD1 or TRBD2 (5 bases each). The CDR3 covers 15 residues. Germline loops: CDR1 LNHDA, CDR2 SQIVND (reference sequence). With 5 bases removed from V and 6 bases from J, the gap between germline ends came to 20 bases. The CDR3 loop is CASSDGGLGVSEQYF. The CDR3, as DNA: TGTGCCAGTAGTGACGGCGGACTGGGGGTTAGCGAGCAGTACTTC.

The V call is TRBV4-1, the J call TRBJ1-1; possibly TRBD1 for D (6 bases). Looked up from germline, CDR1 is MGHRA and CDR2 is YSYEKL. The CDR3 runs 16 residues. V was trimmed by 4 bases and J by 3 bases, leaving 18 bases between them. CDR3 residues: CASSRSGGRGDTEAFF. CDR3 in DNA: TGCGCCAGCAGCCGGTCGGGGGGAAGGGGGGACACTGAAGCTTTCTTT.

This clonotype appeared many times. This chain joins TRBV28 and TRBJ1-2, with D unresolved. CDR1 and CDR2 from the germline V gene are MDHEN and SYDVKM. V lost 2 bases and J 1 base, leaving 8 bases between the germline ends. The CDR3 is 14 amino acids. This chain's CDR3 is CASSLDGNNYGYTF. The DNA for the CDR3 is TGTGCCAGCAGTTTAGACGGGAATAACTATGGCTACACCTTC.

In the case of this clonotype: A much larger clone is a single base away; this may be a read error. The chain uses TRBV6-1 and TRBJ2-2; TRBD2 matches at 10 bases. This CDR3 comprises 15 residues. The V segment lost 9 bases and the J segment 4 bases; nucleotides outside the gene matches: 8. Germline-derived CDR1 and CDR2 are MNHNS and SASEGT. DNA for the CDR3: TGTGCCAGTAGCAGCGGGAGGGATCCCACCGGGGAGCTGTTTTTT. This translates into CASSSGRDPTGELFF.

The chain joins TRBV4-3 to TRBJ1-1; TRBD1 might be the D (5 bases). V lost 0 bases and J 3 bases, leaving 11 bases between the germline ends. Germline-derived CDR1 and CDR2 are LGHNA and YSLEER. The CDR3 totals 15 residues. The CDR3 coding sequence is TGCGCCAGCAGCCAAGATCGGGGGGGTGACACTGAAGCTTTCTTT. This codes for CASSQDRGGDTEAFF.

This clonotype was seen many times. The V call is TRBV4-3, the J call TRBJ2-5; the D call may be TRBD1 or TRBD2 (5 bases each). From germline, CDR1 is LGHNA and CDR2 YSLEER. The CDR3 loop spans 18 amino acids. The germline V and J ends were trimmed by 0 bases and 1 base, with 18 bases remaining between them. The CDR3 DNA sequence: TGCGCCAGCAGCCAAGATTGGTTTGGGGGAGCTGTCCAAGAGACCCAGTACTTC. Protein product: CASSQDWFGGAVQETQYF.

Ten or more counts support this clonotype. J is TRBJ1-6 and V is TRBV28, with 8 bases lining up with TRBD1. Germline V lookup: CDR1 MDHEN, CDR2 SYDVKM. The CDR3 extends over 15 amino acids. The trim removed 5 bases at V and 9 bases at J, leaving 9 bases unmatched. Here the CDR3 reads CASSGGQVYLSPLHF. The CDR3 nucleotides are TGTGCCAGCAGTGGGGGACAGGTATACCTTTCACCCCTCCACTTT.

The CDR3 nucleotides read TGTGCCAGTAGTACCCGGAACTCTGGAAACACCATATATTTT. Its translation: CASSTRNSGNTIYF. J is TRBJ1-3 and V is TRBV19; D gene uncertain. The CDR3 length is 14 residues. Trimming pared 4 bases from V and 0 bases from J, leaving 7 bases between. Germline V gene lookup returns CDR1 LNHDA and CDR2 SQIVND (reference sequence).

The rearrangement uses TRBV4-1 and TRBJ2-7; D is undetermined. The germline CDR1 and CDR2 sequences are MGHRA and YSYEKL. This CDR3 region has 15 residues. Trimming cost V 0 bases and J 3 bases, with 12 bases left between them. The CDR3 DNA is TGCGCCAGCAGCCAAGATCCTCGTGCGTACTACGAGCAGTACTTC. As protein: CASSQDPRAYYEQYF.